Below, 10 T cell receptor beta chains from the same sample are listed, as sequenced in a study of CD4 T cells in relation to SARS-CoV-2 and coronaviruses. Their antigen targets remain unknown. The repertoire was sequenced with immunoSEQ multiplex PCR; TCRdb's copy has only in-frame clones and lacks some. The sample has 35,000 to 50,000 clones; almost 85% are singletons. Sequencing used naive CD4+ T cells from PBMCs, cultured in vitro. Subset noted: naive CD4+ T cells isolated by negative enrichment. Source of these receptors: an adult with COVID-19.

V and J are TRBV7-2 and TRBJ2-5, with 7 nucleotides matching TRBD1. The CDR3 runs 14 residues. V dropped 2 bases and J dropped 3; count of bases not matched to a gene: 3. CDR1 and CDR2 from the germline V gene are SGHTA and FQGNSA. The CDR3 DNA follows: TGTGCCAGCAGCTTACAACAGGGGAAAGAGACCCAGTACTTC. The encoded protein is CASSLQQGKETQYF.

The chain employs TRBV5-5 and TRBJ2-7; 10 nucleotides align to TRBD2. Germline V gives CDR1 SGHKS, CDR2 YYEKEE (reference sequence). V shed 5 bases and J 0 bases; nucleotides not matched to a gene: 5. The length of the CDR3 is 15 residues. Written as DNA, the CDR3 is TGTGCCAGCAGTGGACTAGCGGTAAGCTCCTACGAGCAGTACTTC. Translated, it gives CASSGLAVSSYEQYF. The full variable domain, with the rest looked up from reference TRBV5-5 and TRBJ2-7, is DAGVTQSPTHLIKTRGQQVTLRCSPISGHKSVSWYQQVLGQGPQFIFQYYEKEERGRGNFPDRFSARQFPNYSSELNVNALLLGDSALYLCASSGLAVSSYEQYFGPGTRLTVT.

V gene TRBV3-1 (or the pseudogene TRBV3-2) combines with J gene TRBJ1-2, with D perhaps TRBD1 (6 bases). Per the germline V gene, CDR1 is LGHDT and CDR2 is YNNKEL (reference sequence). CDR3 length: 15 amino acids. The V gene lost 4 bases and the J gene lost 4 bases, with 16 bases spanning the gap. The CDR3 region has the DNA TGTGCCAGCAGCCGTGGGGACATCTTGAGCTATGGCTACACCTTC. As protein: CASSRGDILSYGYTF.

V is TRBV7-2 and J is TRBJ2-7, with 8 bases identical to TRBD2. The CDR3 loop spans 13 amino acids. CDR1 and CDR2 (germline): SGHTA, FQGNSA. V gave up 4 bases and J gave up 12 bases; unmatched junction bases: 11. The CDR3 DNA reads TGTGCCAGCAGCTCAATCAGGTCTAGCGGGCTGTACTTC. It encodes CASSSIRSSGLYF.

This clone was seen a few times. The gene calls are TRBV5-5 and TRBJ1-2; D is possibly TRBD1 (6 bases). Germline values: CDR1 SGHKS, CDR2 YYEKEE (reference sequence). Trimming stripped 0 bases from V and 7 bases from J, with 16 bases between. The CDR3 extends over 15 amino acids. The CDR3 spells CASSLGLGALGGYTF. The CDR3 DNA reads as TGTGCCAGCAGCTTGGGTCTGGGGGCCTTGGGTGGCTACACCTTC. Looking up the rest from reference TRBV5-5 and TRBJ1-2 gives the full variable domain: DAGVTQSPTHLIKTRGQQVTLRCSPISGHKSVSWYQQVLGQGPQFIFQYYEKEERGRGNFPDRFSARQFPNYSSELNVNALLLGDSALYLCASSLGLGALGGYTFGSGTRLTVV.

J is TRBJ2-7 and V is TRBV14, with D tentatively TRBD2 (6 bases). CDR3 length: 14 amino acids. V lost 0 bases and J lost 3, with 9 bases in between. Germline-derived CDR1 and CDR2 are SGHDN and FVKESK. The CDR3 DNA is TGTGCCAGCAGCCAAGACGGCGGGATCTACGAGCAGTACTTC. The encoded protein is CASSQDGGIYEQYF.

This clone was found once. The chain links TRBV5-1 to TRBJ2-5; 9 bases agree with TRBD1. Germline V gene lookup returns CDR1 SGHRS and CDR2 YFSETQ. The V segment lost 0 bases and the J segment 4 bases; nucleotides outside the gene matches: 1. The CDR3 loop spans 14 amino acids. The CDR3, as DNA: TGCGCCAGCAGCTTGGCGACAGGGGGAGAGACCCAGTACTTC. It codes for CASSLATGGETQYF.

CDR3: CASSRDHRATNEKLFF. The CDR3 DNA follows: TGTGCCAGCAGCCGGGACCATAGAGCAACTAATGAAAAACTGTTTTTT. The V call is TRBV7-2, the J call TRBJ1-4; D may be TRBD1 (5 bases). V was trimmed by 5 bases and J by 0 bases, leaving 13 bases between them. The CDR3 has 16 residues. The V gene's germline CDR1 is SGHTA and CDR2 FQGNSA.

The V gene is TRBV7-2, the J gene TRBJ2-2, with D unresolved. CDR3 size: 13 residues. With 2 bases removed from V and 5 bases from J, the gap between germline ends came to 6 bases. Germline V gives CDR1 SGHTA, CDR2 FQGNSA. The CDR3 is CASSLIVTGELFF. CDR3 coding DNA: TGTGCCAGCAGCTTAATTGTTACCGGGGAGCTGTTTTTT.

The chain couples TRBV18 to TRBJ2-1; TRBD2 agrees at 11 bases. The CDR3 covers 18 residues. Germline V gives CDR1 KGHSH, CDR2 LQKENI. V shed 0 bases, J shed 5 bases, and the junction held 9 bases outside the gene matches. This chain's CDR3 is CASSPPSQLAGAHNEQFF. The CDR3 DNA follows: TGTGCCAGCTCACCACCTTCGCAACTAGCGGGAGCCCACAATGAGCAGTTCTTC.